This TCR beta chain was identified in a study of blood T cell repertoires in COVID-19. Study background: The origin of the acute and convalescent COVID-19 samples was the United States, Italy and Spain. T cells, B-cell-depleted T cells, or PBMCs provided the cDNA or gDNA that served as material.

Original handling: Amplification of reference gene primers was used by the study to estimate nucleated cell counts. Sequencing used immunoSEQ multiplex PCR; TCRdb keeps in-frame clones, though not all of them. V, J and clone size reflect that table, while D and trimming were determined from the DNA. The sample shows about 120,000 clones, 60% to 80% of them seen only once. This CDR3 spans 15 amino acids. Germline V lookup: CDR1 SGHVS, CDR2 FNYEAQ. The V and J ends lost 5 bases and 5 bases, in that order; junction bases with no gene match: 11. The sequenced material came from peripheral blood. This clonotype originated in a woman over 75 with active or convalescent COVID-19. The chain has TRBV7-6 and TRBJ1-2; 7 bases match TRBD1. This CDR3 reads CASSPRAGGSYGYTF. In DNA form, the CDR3 reads TGTGCCAGCAGCCCCCGGGCAGGGGGGAGTTATGGCTACACCTTC.